This T cell receptor (beta chain) was identified in a study of tumor and adjacent non-tumor tissue in lung cancer. About the study: Some 4.2 million productive TCRbeta reads were obtained per sample on average.

RNA was extracted from bulk tissue without any cell sorting. More than 3 cm separated this lung sample from the edge of the tumor. This CDR3 region has 13 residues. Germline lookup yields CDR1 SGHNT and CDR2 YENEEA. Trimming cost V 1 base and J 13 bases, with 16 bases left between them. The library came from three nested PCR rounds adapted from ARM-PCR protocols. MiXCR was run by TCRdb on the multiplex PCR reads, yielding one entry per CDR3 protein. The table records approximately 110,000 distinct CDR3 sequences, 50% to 70% of them present only once. The clonotype comes from a man between 60 and 70 years old with non-small cell lung cancer. The V gene is TRBV11-3, the J gene TRBJ1-1; no clear D. Source material: distant non-tumor lung tissue. The CDR3 DNA reads TGTGCCAGCAGCTTAGTAGGACCCGTTGCGGTTTTCTTT. Translated, it gives CASSLVGPVAVFF.